Sequencing of this T cell receptor (beta chain) was carried out in a study of cytomegalovirus exposure and HLA in healthy donors. Trimming at V came to 2 bases and at J to 3 bases, leaving 7 bases not matched to a gene. CDR3 length equals 15 residues. Germline V gene sequence: CDR1 SQVTM, CDR2 ANQGSEA. 13 Jbeta primers and 60 Vbeta primers were used for the PCR. Some clones are missing from TCRdb's copy, which holds only in-frame ones; the method was immunoSEQ multiplex PCR. The sample has 150,000 to 200,000 clones, about 65% seen once. Sequenced: PBMCs. The chain joins TRBV29-1 to TRBJ2-7; 10 positions match TRBD1. The clonotype was recovered from a man aged 40-55 years in good health and CMV-seropositive. The CDR3 DNA is TGCAGCGTTGAAATCCGGGACAGGGGTAACTACGAGCAGTACTTC. Encoded protein: CSVEIRDRGNYEQYF.